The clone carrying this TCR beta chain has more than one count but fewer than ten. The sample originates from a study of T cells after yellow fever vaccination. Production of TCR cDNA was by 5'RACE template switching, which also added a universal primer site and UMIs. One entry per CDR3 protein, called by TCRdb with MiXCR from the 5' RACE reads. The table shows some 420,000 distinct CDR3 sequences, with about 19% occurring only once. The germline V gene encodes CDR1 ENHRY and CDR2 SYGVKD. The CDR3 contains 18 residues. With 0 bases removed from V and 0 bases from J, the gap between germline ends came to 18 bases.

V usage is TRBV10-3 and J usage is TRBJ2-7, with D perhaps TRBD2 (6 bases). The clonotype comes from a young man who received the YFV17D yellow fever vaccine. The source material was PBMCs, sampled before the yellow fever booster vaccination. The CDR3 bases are TGTGCCATCAGTGAGTCGGTCATTGGCGCGGGGAGCTCCTACGAGCAGTACTTC. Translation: CAISESVIGAGSSYEQYF.